This T cell receptor beta chain was sequenced for a study of T cells in Graves' hyperthyroidism and ophthalmopathy. Findings of the study overall: Ophthalmopathy could be told apart from stable hyperthyroidism with a 13 V-J model. In the blood, most expanded thyroid clonotypes above 0.001 appeared as well.

Patients were excluded for uncontrolled infection, other autoimmune disease, pregnancy or lactation. Clinical symptoms, serum thyroxine and TRAb, thyroid ultrasound and orbital computed tomography together formed the diagnostic basis. It was RNA transcripts that yielded the amplified TCR beta CDR3 regions. Carried out on the TCR CDR3, a first-round RT-PCR used the HTBI primer set. A single record per CDR3 protein comes from TCRdb applying MiXCR to the multiplex PCR reads. The sample records fewer than 350,000 distinct CDR3 sequences, around 18% being singletons. This clonotype was counted many times. Its antigen is still unknown. This CDR3 contains 19 residues. V shed 6 bases and J 0 bases; nucleotides not matched to a gene: 17. The germline CDR1 and CDR2 sequences are MDHEN and SYDVKM.

This chain links TRBV28 with TRBJ1-5, with TRBD1 matching 7 bases. What was sequenced was blood. This clonotype was sampled from a woman aged 40 to 55 with Graves' ophthalmopathy. CDR3 DNA sequence: TGTGCCAGCAGCCTTCCCGGGACAGCGGGCGGCTATAGCAATCAGCCCCAGCATTTT. It specifies CASSLPGTAGGYSNQPQHF.